This TCR beta chain came from a study of shared clonotypes between healthy human individuals. Study conclusions and caveats: Sharing across four donors was highest in naive CD4 (roughly 5%) and lowest in memory CD8 (roughly 0.4%).

TCRdb's copy holds only in-frame clones and misses some; the assay was immunoSEQ multiplex PCR. The data hold millions of clones, with about 92% observed a single time. Germline assignment: CDR1 LGHNA and CDR2 YSLEER. Trimming removed 0 bases at V and 3 bases at J, with 9 bases between. This CDR3 comprises 16 residues. For this clone: No antigen is known for it.

Naive-designated CD8 cells lacked CD45RO, were positively enriched for CCR7, and omitted terminally differentiated effector memory CD45RA+ cells. The study enrolled healthy HIV-negative adults without recent acute infections or vaccinations as donors. Sequenced sample: naive CD8+ T cells from PBMCs. The V call is TRBV4-3, the J call TRBJ2-6; TRBD2 is a possible D gene (6 bases). This clonotype was sampled from a man aged 18 to 35 in good health. Some clones in this sample may be carry-over from other donors' samples. The DNA of the CDR3 is TGCGCCAGCAGCCAAGATTGGGGGGTTGGGGCCAACGTCCTGACTTTC. It encodes CASSQDWGVGANVLTF.